This TCR beta chain was sequenced for a study of beta chain features in type 1 diabetes. The V and J ends lost 6 bases and 4 bases respectively, with 15 bases between them. The CDR3 consists of 14 residues. In germline, CDR1 is MNHEY, CDR2 SMNVEV (reference sequence). Study-wide findings and caveats: Shorter TCRB CDR3s, moderately but significantly so, were found in Type 1 diabetes patients in all four CD4+ subsets. Relative to healthy donors, patients appeared to have naive, central memory and Treg TCRB repertoires that were more similar.

This clone was counted only a few times. Its antigen is currently unknown. Expressed TCRB transcripts were sequenced because the entire RNA isolate underwent reverse transcription. Assay: immunoSEQ multiplex PCR; the TCRdb copy retains only in-frame clones and omits some. The table shows around 99,000 clones, with less than 40% occurring only once. The receptor was derived from a woman aged 18-29 years in good health. The chain has TRBV27 and TRBJ1-2, with D possibly being TRBD1 (5 bases). What was sequenced was stem cell memory CD4+ T cells from blood. The chain's CDR3 is CASRDLGQRYGYTF. The CDR3 nucleotides read TGTGCCAGCAGAGACTTGGGGCAACGCTATGGCTACACCTTC.